Reported below is one T cell receptor beta chain. Samples were taken at baseline and on day 1 of cycles 4 and 7. Data came from immunoSEQ multiplex PCR; TCRdb stores just in-frame clones and leaves some out. The table shows over 25,000 clones, with 85% occurring only once. This record belongs to a study of OX40 agonist ivuxolimab in advanced cancers. V gave up 4 bases and J gave up 6 bases, with 17 bases separating them. The CDR3 runs 15 residues. Germline CDR1 MNHEY, CDR2 SVGAGI. This receptor was taken from an adult with an advanced solid tumor such as melanoma, head and neck, liver or kidney cancer. The J gene is TRBJ2-3, the V gene TRBV6-5; TRBD2 might be the D (6 bases). This specimen was CD4+ or CD8+ T cells sorted from blood, taken in a trial of the OX40 agonist ivuxolimab. The CDR3 coding sequence is TGTGCCAGCAGTTCTGCGGGACGCCCCTGGGATACGCAGTATTTT. Protein: CASSSAGRPWDTQYF.